Listed here is a single T cell receptor beta chain. This receptor's antigen is unknown. The input lacks base qualities; no much larger clone sits a single base away. The treatment or condition label here, explained by the study, means: roughly 20 received Ad26.COV2.S at low or high dose, single or two shots; roughly five received placebo; per-sample allocation not given. For vaccine and placebo recipients, repertoires were sequenced using samples collected on day 63 after the first injection. Between 29 July and 7 August 2020, Cohort 1b enrolled about 27 adults aged 18-55 years at one site in Boston, USA. As a vaccine, Ad26.COV2.S was a replication-incompetent adenovirus type 26 vector that expressed a prefusion-stabilized SARS-CoV-2 spike protein derived from the original Wuhan strain. TCRbeta CDR3 regions were sequenced with the immunoSEQ Assay. After extraction, genomic DNA underwent amplification by bias-controlled multiplex PCR, followed by high-throughput sequencing. From the authors' description of their analysis: To quantify the absolute abundance of each unique TCRbeta CDR3 region, sequences were collapsed and filtered. Usable DNA was measured by amplifying reference genes present in all nucleated cells, and TCRbeta template counts were normalized to that usable DNA to estimate T cell fraction. Repertoire TCRs were annotated as SARS-CoV-2-specific by exact matching of V gene, CDR3 amino acid sequence and J gene to a known reactive TCR set. The reference SARS-CoV-2 TCR set was derived from MIRA and filtered for enrichment in COVID-19-positive ImmuneCODE repertoires, a step that removed public or cross-reactive TCRs. Using the MIRA antigens, annotated TCRs were further analysed by specific ORF or by position within an ORF. Breadth was defined as annotated unique rearrangements over total unique productive rearrangements; depth was the summed frequency of those rearrangements. Two-sided Wilcoxon rank-sum tests were applied when comparing TCR breadth between groups. TCRdb took this table from immuneACCESS and kept in-frame rearrangements with V and J called. Such tables lack part of the clones; where checked against another copy, unresolved V genes explain under half of the gap, and the rest is unexplained. V and J calls and clone size follow that table, whereas D and trimming were derived from the DNA. Present in this sample are under 400,000 clones, roughly 84% of which were seen just once. Around 3.7% of the sample is taken by the ten largest.

The data were taken from a study of Ad26.COV2.S vaccination and SARS-CoV-2 variants (dated by TCRdb to about 2021). Notes on the research overall: Donors in the vaccine arm were drawn from COV1001, a multicentre, randomized, double-blind, placebo-controlled phase I-IIa trial testing Ad26.COV2.S in healthy adults. Dosing of Ad26.COV2.S was intramuscular, at either 5x10^10 or 1x10^11 viral particles, delivered as one shot or as two shots spaced 56 days apart. TCRbeta repertoire sequencing was used to assess the specificity and breadth of SARS-CoV-2-reactive T cell receptors after Ad26.COV2.S vaccination. The TCR-sequenced set comprised roughly 30 samples: some 20 Ad26.COV2.S vaccine recipients, 5 placebo recipients and 8 SARS-CoV-2 convalescent individuals. Trial participants were randomized into five groups of five, in which low-dose or high-dose Ad26.COV2.S was given once or twice, or placebo was given on both occasions. Throughout the experiments and outcome assessment, investigators stayed blinded to trial group allocation.

Broad study findings and their caveats: Vaccine and placebo recipients had similar non-spike TCR breadth, a finding consistent with the vaccine containing only spike. It was noted by the authors that total T cell responses may have been underestimated by the TCR breadth and depth analyses. The study was not powered to compare responses between vaccine doses or regimens. After vaccination, substantial breadth of spike-specific CD8+ and CD4+ T cell responses was reported. Spike-specific TCR breadth was higher in Ad26.COV2.S recipients than in placebo recipients (P = 0.0014).

The sequence was obtained from a person aged 18-65 years who received the Ad26.COV2.S COVID-19 vaccine or a placebo. The sequences come from peripheral blood, collected in a trial of Ad26.COV2.S vaccine versus placebo.

The CDR3 region has the sequence CASSFEGNTDTQYF. In nucleotides, the sequence is TGTGCCAGCAGCTTTGAGGGAAACACAGATACGCAGTATTTT. The chain joins TRBV13 to TRBJ2-3; matching of 5 bases hints at TRBD2 as the D gene. According to the germline V gene (reference sequence), CDR1 reads PRHDT and CDR2 reads FYEKMQ. Measured from the cysteine to the phenylalanine, the CDR3 is 14 residues long. The retained sequence is limited to the CDR3, 42 bases, with the frame set at the first base. The V end loses 3 bases and the J end loses 2 bases, and a stretch of 9 bases separates them.